The 30 T cell receptor beta chains below were found in one sample sequenced in a study of blood T cells in healthy people across ages. A second PCR of roughly 7 to 11 cycles used a sample-barcoded 5' primer and a J-beta primer mix. TCRdb processed the 5' RACE reads anew with MiXCR; each CDR3 protein has one entry. The sample consists of 600,000 to 1,000,000 distinct CDR3 sequences, 58% of them appearing once. Sequencing was carried out using blood. These receptors all come from a man under 40 in good health.

The chain carries TRBV10-3 and TRBJ2-5, with 11 bases identical to TRBD1. Per germline, CDR1 ENHRY and CDR2 SYGVKD. The CDR3 is 14 amino acids. V trimming: 6 bases; J trimming: 7 bases; junction bases outside the gene matches: 7. The CDR3 bases are TGTGCCATCAGGGGGGACAGGGGGGACCCGACCCAGTACTTC. Translated, it gives CAIRGDRGDPTQYF.

This chain joins TRBV4-3 and TRBJ2-7; D unresolved. In germline, CDR1 is LGHNA, CDR2 YSLEER. Between the trimmed V and J ends, which lost 0 bases and 5 bases, there was a span of 11 bases. CDR3 size: 14 residues. The CDR3 loop is CASSQERVRNEQYF. In DNA, the CDR3 is TGCGCCAGCAGCCAAGAAAGGGTTAGGAACGAGCAGTACTTC.

The chain links TRBV20-1 to TRBJ1-5; no definite D call. The ends were cut back, 0 bases at V and 9 bases at J, with 12 bases in the middle. Germline values: CDR1 DFQATT, CDR2 SNEGSKA (reference sequence). CDR3 length: 13 residues. CDR3 amino acids: CSAREYRAAPQHF. CDR3 nucleotides: TGCAGTGCTAGAGAGTATAGGGCGGCGCCCCAGCATTTT.

This chain links TRBV7-9 with TRBJ1-2, with unresolved D. CDR1 SEHNR and CDR2 FQNEAQ come from the germline V gene (reference sequence). The CDR3 has 14 residues. V was pared by 5 bases and J by 4 bases, with 14 bases between. CDR3 DNA sequence: TGTGCCAGCAGCGCCCATCAGGCGGGCTATGGCTACACCTTC. Amino acid sequence: CASSAHQAGYGYTF.

This chain joins TRBV20-1 and TRBJ1-2, with 8 bases aligning to TRBD1. Per germline, CDR1 DFQATT and CDR2 SNEGSKA (reference sequence). This CDR3 is 14 amino acids long. Unmatched junction bases numbered 10, after V lost 6 bases and J lost 4 bases. The CDR3 nucleotides are TGCAGTGCCGCGCAGGGGGCGCAGGGCTATGGCTACACCTTC. Encoded protein: CSAAQGAQGYGYTF.

The chain combines TRBV4-2 with TRBJ2-4; 10 positions match TRBD2. V lost 0 bases, J lost 8 bases, and 4 bases stayed unmatched. The germline gives CDR1 LGHNA, CDR2 YNFKEQ. This CDR3 comprises 15 residues. The CDR3 sequence is CASSQESGGDHIQYF. CDR3 nucleotides: TGTGCCAGCAGCCAAGAAAGCGGGGGGGATCACATTCAGTACTTC.

This chain joins TRBV6-1 and TRBJ2-4, with D tentatively TRBD1 or TRBD2 (6 bases each). The end of the DNA aligns better with TRBJ2-7, so the J call may be wrong. There are 13 residues in the CDR3. Germline loops: CDR1 MNHNS, CDR2 SASEGT. The CDR3 DNA is TGTGCCAGCAGGCGGGACAACCCCTACGAGCAGTACTTC. Its protein is CASRRDNPYEQYF.

Written as DNA, the CDR3 is TGTGCCGTCAACCAGGGACAGCAAGAGACCCAGTACTTC. It specifies CAVNQGQQETQYF. The V call is TRBV10-3, the J call TRBJ2-5; 7 nucleotides align to TRBD1. Germline loops: CDR1 ENHRY, CDR2 SYGVKD. Trimming removed 11 bases from V and 2 bases from J; junction bases left unmatched: 8. CDR3 size: 13 residues.

This rearrangement joins TRBV20-1 to TRBJ2-3; TRBD2 matches 10 bases. V trimming: 1 base; J trimming: 3 bases; junction bases outside the gene matches: 16. The CDR3 extends over 19 amino acids. The germline V gene encodes CDR1 DFQATT and CDR2 SNEGSKA (reference sequence). The CDR3 loop reads CSARATSGTPSTLTDTQYF. The CDR3 DNA reads TGCAGTGCTAGAGCTACTAGCGGGACTCCCTCCACCCTAACAGATACGCAGTATTTT.

The chain employs TRBV20-1 and TRBJ1-5; weak D call: TRBD1 (5 bases). Germline loops: CDR1 DFQATT, CDR2 SNEGSKA (reference sequence). This CDR3 has 14 amino acids. Trimming took off 3 bases at V and 0 bases at J, with 9 bases between the two ends. The CDR3, as DNA: TGCAGTGCTAGCGGGGCCCTTAGCAATCAGCCCCAGCATTTT. Translated, it gives CSASGALSNQPQHF.

V usage is TRBV7-9 and J usage is TRBJ2-7; 10 nucleotides align to TRBD2. CDR1 is SEHNR and CDR2 is FQNEAQ in the germline V gene (reference sequence). V dropped 4 bases and J dropped 1; count of bases not matched to a gene: 13. The CDR3 consists of 18 residues. CDR3 nucleotide sequence: TGTGCCAGCAGCTCCTCCCTTAGCGGGAGGTCCCCTTCCTACGAGCAGTACTTC. Protein product: CASSSSLSGRSPSYEQYF.

The chain joins TRBV4-3 to TRBJ1-1; D remains unclear. CDR3 length: 16 amino acids. Trimming took off 4 bases at V and 3 bases at J, with 18 bases between the two ends. Per the germline V gene, CDR1 is LGHNA and CDR2 is YSLEER. CDR3 loop: CASSPAQLTSYTEAFF. The CDR3 bases are TGCGCCAGCAGCCCTGCCCAGTTAACTTCCTACACTGAAGCTTTCTTT.

CDR3 DNA: TGTGCCAGCAGCTCCGGCCCAGTTGGACGGCAGCCCCAGCATTTT. It yields the protein CASSSGPVGRQPQHF. The V and J genes are TRBV5-6 and TRBJ1-5; D is uncertain. In germline, CDR1 is SGHDT, CDR2 YYEEEE. V was pared by 3 bases and J by 7 bases, with 17 bases between. This CDR3 has 15 residues. Using reference TRBV5-6 and TRBJ1-5 for the parts outside the CDR3, the full variable domain is DAGVTQSPTHLIKTRGQQVTLRCSPKSGHDTVSWYQQALGQGPQFIFQYYEEEERQRGNFPDRFSGHQFPNYSSELNVNALLLGDSALYLCASSSGPVGRQPQHFGDGTRLSIL.

This clonotype occurred a few times. This sequence joins TRBV4-3 and TRBJ2-4; possible D gene TRBD2, 6 bases. This CDR3 is 14 amino acids long. CDR1 LGHNA and CDR2 YSLEER come from the germline V gene. V was clipped by 1 base and J by 5 bases, with 9 bases between them. CDR3 sequence reads: CASSQAGTENIQYF. The CDR3 DNA sequence: TGCGCCAGCAGCCAAGCCGGGACTGAAAACATTCAGTACTTC.

This clonotype occurred a few times. The CDR3 sequence is CASRRSGSTNEKLFF. In nucleotides, the CDR3 is TGCGCCAGCAGGCGCTCAGGGTCAACTAATGAAAAACTGTTTTTT. The chain combines TRBV4-1 with TRBJ1-4; possible D gene TRBD1, 5 bases. Germline CDR1 MGHRA, CDR2 YSYEKL. Trimming pared 6 bases from V and 0 bases from J, leaving 11 bases between. This CDR3 is built from 15 residues.

This chain connects TRBV6-5 to TRBJ2-7; weak D call: TRBD1 (5 bases). Trimming cost V 8 bases and J 0 bases, with 17 bases left between them. CDR1 and CDR2 from the germline V gene are MNHEY and SVGAGI. The length of the CDR3 is 15 residues. The CDR3 DNA is TGTGCCAGCGCCTACAAAGGGGTTAACTCCTACGAGCAGTACTTC. Its protein is CASAYKGVNSYEQYF.

The chain links TRBV25-1 to TRBJ2-5; possibly TRBD1 or TRBD2 for D (6 bases each). V was clipped by 7 bases and J by 4 bases, with 16 bases between them. Germline CDR1 MGHDK, CDR2 SYGVNS. There are 14 residues in the CDR3. CDR3 DNA: TGTGCCAGCACCCAATTCGGAGGGGGAGAGACCCAGTACTTC. It codes for CASTQFGGGETQYF.

V gene TRBV7-2 combines with J gene TRBJ1-2; the D is unclear. There are 14 residues in the CDR3. The V gene's germline CDR1 is SGHTA and CDR2 FQGNSA. With 4 bases removed from V and 5 bases from J, the gap between germline ends came to 14 bases. In nucleotides, the CDR3 is TGTGCCAGCAGCTCGTTTACAGCGTCTTATGGCTACACCTTC. Its protein is CASSSFTASYGYTF.

The gene calls are TRBV9 and TRBJ2-3, with D hard to call. The CDR3 extends over 14 amino acids. Trimming removed 2 bases at V and 3 bases at J, with 10 bases between. Germline CDR1 and CDR2: SGDLS and YYNGEE. The CDR3 loop reads CASSVAGFTDTQYF. CDR3 bases: TGTGCCAGCAGCGTTGCTGGTTTTACAGATACGCAGTATTTT.

The chain has TRBV20-1 and TRBJ2-1; D is unresolved. Germline assignment: CDR1 DFQATT and CDR2 SNEGSKA (reference sequence). CDR3 length: 14 amino acids. Trimming cost V 6 bases and J 0 bases, with 12 bases left between them. CDR3 in DNA: TGCAGTGCACGGACGGCCAGCTCCTACAATGAGCAGTTCTTC. Amino acids: CSARTASSYNEQFF.

This rearrangement joins TRBV7-9 to TRBJ2-5, with 10 bases aligning to TRBD2. The length of the CDR3 is 17 residues. CDR1 is SEHNR, CDR2 FQNEAQ, per germline (reference sequence). Germline trimming cut 4 bases from V and 2 bases from J; bases unmatched to any gene: 10. The CDR3 nucleotides read TGTGCCAGCAGCTCCGGGCTAGCGGGAGTTGGGCAAGAGACCCAGTACTTC. It specifies CASSSGLAGVGQETQYF.

This clonotype was recorded many times. CDR3 residues: CSAGEGQGIEPQHF. CDR3 DNA: TGCAGTGCTGGGGAGGGACAGGGTATTGAGCCCCAGCATTTT. This chain joins TRBV20-1 and TRBJ1-5; 9 nucleotides line up with TRBD1. V lost 5 bases, J lost 8 bases, and 10 bases stayed unmatched. Germline V lookup: CDR1 DFQATT, CDR2 SNEGSKA (reference sequence). This CDR3 spans 14 amino acids.

Only a few counts were recorded for this clonotype. V gene TRBV10-3 combines with J gene TRBJ2-5; TRBD2 matches 15 bases. With 3 bases clipped from V and 5 bases from J, the junction kept 13 bases outside the gene matches. Germline CDR1 is ENHRY and CDR2 is SYGVKD. The CDR3 length is 19 residues. In DNA, the CDR3 is TGTGCCATCAGTGACCCTTTGATCGGGACTAGCGGGGGGCGCGAGACCCAGTACTTC. It codes for CAISDPLIGTSGGRETQYF.

This chain joins TRBV27 and TRBJ1-1; D remains unclear. Trimming shortened V by 5 bases and J by 4 bases, and 17 bases separated the two germline ends. CDR3 length: 15 residues. Germline assignment: CDR1 MNHEY and CDR2 SMNVEV (reference sequence). CDR3 nucleotide sequence: TGTGCCAGCAGTCGGGATGAGACCACCTCCACTGAAGCTTTCTTT. It translates to CASSRDETTSTEAFF.

The chain has TRBV5-1 and TRBJ2-1, with 7 bases matching TRBD1. Germline CDR1 reads SGHRS; CDR2 reads YFSETQ. The CDR3 runs 17 residues. Trimming removed 4 bases from V and 1 base from J; junction bases left unmatched: 11. CDR3 in amino acids: CASSLLTGPISYNEQFF. For the CDR3, the DNA is TGCGCCAGCAGCCTTTTGACAGGGCCAATTTCCTACAATGAGCAGTTCTTC.

This chain uses TRBV2 with TRBJ2-5; TRBD2 is a possible D gene (5 bases). This CDR3 region has 13 residues. Germline-derived CDR1 and CDR2 are SNHLY and FYNNEI. Trimming cost V 10 bases and J 11 bases, with 23 bases left between them. This CDR3 reads CATSSIEGGFQYF. The CDR3 DNA sequence: TGTGCCACGTCCTCCATTGAGGGTGGCTTTCAGTACTTC.

This clonotype has just a few counts. V usage is TRBV13 and J usage is TRBJ1-2; possibly TRBD1 for D (5 bases). V was pared by 3 bases and J by 8 bases, with 13 bases between. Germline V gene sequence: CDR1 PRHDT, CDR2 FYEKMQ (reference sequence). The CDR3 contains 13 residues. CDR3 sequence (DNA): TGTGCCAGCAGCTTCTCGGGGGATAGCGGCTACACCTTC. Encoded protein: CASSFSGDSGYTF.

Remarks on this clonotype: A junction end diverges from the germline sequence, so it may reflect a read error. J is TRBJ2-3 and V is TRBV7-8; TRBD2 matches 8 bases. The CDR3 runs 17 residues. Germline lookup yields CDR1 SGHVS and CDR2 FQNEAQ. In nucleotides, the CDR3 is TGCGCCAGCAGCTTAGAGGAGCGGGGGCGATGGGGAGATACGCAGTATTTT. Amino acid sequence: CASSLEERGRWGDTQYF.

This clonotype was picked up a small number of times. This chain links TRBV5-1 with TRBJ2-1, with 8 bases identical to TRBD2. J gave up 0 bases and V 3 bases, and 5 bases lay outside the gene matches. Germline V lookup: CDR1 SGHRS, CDR2 YFSETQ. CDR3 length: 16 residues. The chain's CDR3 is CASSSERGHSYNEQFF. In DNA, the CDR3 is TGCGCCAGCAGCTCGGAGCGGGGGCACTCCTACAATGAGCAGTTCTTC.

The V call is TRBV9, the J call TRBJ2-1; D is ambiguous. V lost 1 base, J lost 1 base, and 12 bases lay in between. CDR3 size: 16 residues. Germline values: CDR1 SGDLS, CDR2 YYNGEE. DNA for the CDR3: TGTGCCAGCAGCGTACCGCTCACAGCATCCTACAATGAGCAGTTCTTC. Its translation is CASSVPLTASYNEQFF.